The following is a T cell receptor beta chain sequence with its context. Its specificity is unknown. Combining a sample-barcoded 5' primer with a J-beta primer mix, a second PCR ran for roughly 7 to 11 cycles. TCRdb itself ran the 5' RACE reads through MiXCR, one entry per CDR3 protein. The sample yields more than 900,000 distinct CDR3 sequences, 25% to 30% seen once. Germline CDR1 SGHTA, CDR2 FQGNSA. The CDR3 totals 16 residues. V lost 1 base, J lost 6 bases, and 15 bases lay in between. This record belongs to a study of blood T cells in healthy people across ages. At the level of the study: Template switching captured about one barcoded beta molecule per two T cells. Overall study findings and caveats: Roughly linearly, TCR beta diversity per million T cells fell as age increased.

This sample was also put to use in a study of T cells of mothers and their children.

The chain combines TRBV7-2 with TRBJ2-2; D might be TRBD1 (6 bases). Sequenced: blood. The receptor was isolated from a woman aged 40 to 50 in good health. The CDR3 loop reads CASSLGTAMGAGELFF. CDR3 sequence (DNA): TGTGCCAGCAGCTTAGGGACAGCCATGGGCGCCGGGGAGCTGTTTTTT.